The rows below give T cell receptor beta chains drawn from one sample of a study of cytomegalovirus exposure and HLA in healthy donors. TCRdb's copy holds only in-frame clones and misses some; the assay was immunoSEQ multiplex PCR. In the table there are about 120,000 clones, more than 75% of which are singletons. The sample comprised PBMCs. All receptors derive from a woman aged 25 to 45 in good health and CMV-seronegative. Each CDR3 is given with its conserved first and last residue. Each record gives: D gene, V gene, J gene, clone size, CDR3 DNA, CDR3 protein. The D gene is left open where the match is weak. Size tells how often a clone was seen (once, few, many) or the class of an expanded clone, and some rows leave it out.

NA,TRBV19,TRBJ1-5,NA,TGTGCCAGTAGTATCGCGACAGGAAATCAGCCCCAGCATTTT,CASSIATGNQPQHF
NA,TRBV7-2,TRBJ2-1,NA,TGTGCCAGCAGCTCCCGCTCCTACAATGAGCAGTTCTTC,CASSSRSYNEQFF
NA,TRBV5-1,TRBJ2-5,few,TGCGCCAGCAGCTTGGATGGACAGCTCCAAGAGACCCAGTACTTC,CASSLDGQLQETQYF
NA,TRBV25-1,TRBJ2-2,few,TGTGCCAGCAGTGTCATACACACCACCGGGGAGCTGTTTTTT,CASSVIHTTGELFF
NA,TRBV5-6,TRBJ2-7,NA,TGTGCCAGCCGGGACTGGAGCTCCTACGAGCAGTACTTC,CASRDWSSYEQYF
TRBD2,TRBV9,TRBJ2-1,NA,TGTGCCAGCACCCAAAGTAGCGGGGGGTTCAATGAGCAGTTCTTC,CASTQSSGGFNEQFF
NA,TRBV7-2,TRBJ1-4,few,TGTGCCAGCAGGTTAAAGGGAGATGTGAGGGAAAAACTGTTTTTT,CASRLKGDVREKLFF
TRBD2,TRBV4-1,TRBJ2-3,few,TGCGCCAGCAGCCCGCGGACTAGCGGGGGGGCCGGGGCAGATACGCAGTATTTT,CASSPRTSGGAGADTQYF
TRBD2,TRBV29-1,TRBJ2-3,NA,TGCAGCGTTGAAAGAGGGGAGGGGACAGATACGCAGTATTTT,CSVERGEGTDTQYF
NA,TRBV18,TRBJ1-1,NA,TGTGCCAGCTCACCAAACAGGTTGATGGCTTTCTTT,CASSPNRLMAFF
NA,TRBV7-9,TRBJ2-1,NA,TGTGCCAGCAGCCAAGCAACTGCGGAGGGGCACAATGAGCAGTTCTTC,CASSQATAEGHNEQFF
TRBD2,TRBV27,TRBJ2-1,NA,TGTGCCAGCAGGCAGACTAGCGGGGGAGGTGAGCAGTTCTTC,CASRQTSGGGEQFF
TRBD2,TRBV5-4,TRBJ2-5,NA,TGTGCCAGCAGAGATCCGGGACTAGCGTTGGAGACCCAGTACTTC,CASRDPGLALETQYF
TRBD1,TRBV5-4,TRBJ2-7,NA,TGTGCCAGCAGCTCCAGACAGGGACACATTGAGCAGTACTTC,CASSSRQGHIEQYF
NA,TRBV30,TRBJ1-4,NA,TGTGCCTGGACAGATATTAATGAAAAACTGTTTTTT,CAWTDINEKLFF
TRBD1,TRBV9,TRBJ1-4,NA,TGTGCCAGCAGCGCTACAGGGGGCGGGGGATCACTTGGAGAAAAACTGTTTTTT,CASSATGGGGSLGEKLFF
NA,TRBV7-2,TRBJ1-6,few,TGTGCCAGCAGCTCGACAGCGCTTAATTCACCCCTCCACTTT,CASSSTALNSPLHF
NA,TRBV30,TRBJ2-1,NA,TGTGCCTGGAGTTCCTCAGGGATTGGAGAGCAGTTCTTC,CAWSSSGIGEQFF
NA,TRBV29-1,TRBJ1-1,few,TGCAGCGTTTCAGCAGGCGACACTGAAGCTTTCTTT,CSVSAGDTEAFF
TRBD1,TRBV19,TRBJ1-1,NA,TGTGCCAGTAGTTATCTCACCGTACAGGGGGACAACACTGAAGCTTTCTTT,CASSYLTVQGDNTEAFF
TRBD1,TRBV27,TRBJ2-5,NA,TGTGCCAGCAAGGCTTCCGCCGGGACAGGGTCACCGGAGACCCAGTACTTC,CASKASAGTGSPETQYF
NA,TRBV19,TRBJ1-5,NA,TGTGCCAGTAGTATAATTGAGCGGTCGGAGCCCCAGCATTTT,CASSIIERSEPQHF
TRBD2,TRBV4-2,TRBJ2-7,NA,TGTGCCAGCAGCCAATTGCGGGGGGGAGTAGACGAGCAGTACTTC,CASSQLRGGVDEQYF
TRBD1,TRBV4-1,TRBJ2-7,NA,TGCGCCAGCAGCCCAGAGCGTATCATGGACAGGGGGCTTGAGCAGTACTTC,CASSPERIMDRGLEQYF
NA,TRBV5-5,TRBJ2-2,NA,TGTGCCAGCAGCTTGGTGTCGAGCACCGGGGAGCTGTTTTTT,CASSLVSSTGELFF
TRBD2,TRBV19,TRBJ2-3,NA,TGTGCCAGTAGTAGTAGCGGGGGGGTCTCCTATAGCACAGATACGCAGTATTTT,CASSSSGGVSYSTDTQYF
NA,TRBV7-2,TRBJ2-1,NA,TGTGCCAGCAGCTTAGGCGGGGTCTCCAGAGGGGAGCAGTTCTTC,CASSLGGVSRGEQFF
TRBD2,TRBV9,TRBJ2-2,NA,TGTGCCAGCAGCGTAGGAACTGGACTAGCGGGCACCGGGGAGCTGTTTTTT,CASSVGTGLAGTGELFF
NA,TRBV7-9,TRBJ1-3,NA,TGTGCCACCCCTGAACAGGGCCACTCTGGAAACACCATATATTTT,CATPEQGHSGNTIYF
TRBD1,TRBV10-2,TRBJ1-6,NA,TGCGCCAGCAGTGACGGGACAGGGGTCCGAGATTCACCCCTCCACTTT,CASSDGTGVRDSPLHF
TRBD1,TRBV7-9,TRBJ1-4,NA,TGTGCCAGCAGCTTAGCGACCGGGACAGGGATAATCACTAATGAAAAACTGTTTTTT,CASSLATGTGIITNEKLFF
NA,TRBV23-1,TRBJ1-5,NA,TGCGCCAGCAGTCAATACGCCAGGGTAAAGGCGGGGAGCAATCAGCCCCAGCATTTT,CASSQYARVKAGSNQPQHF
TRBD2,TRBV5-1,TRBJ2-7,NA,TGCGCCAGCAGCTTCTTGAGCGGGGGCCCTTCTGGGCAGTACTTC,CASSFLSGGPSGQYF
NA,TRBV6-5,TRBJ1-2,once,TGTGCCAGCAGTTACTCGCCCGGTGGAGCGAACTATGGCTACACCTTC,CASSYSPGGANYGYTF
NA,TRBV19,TRBJ1-2,NA,TGTGCCAGTAGTCCGACACTCAACTATGGCTACACCTTC,CASSPTLNYGYTF
NA,TRBV15,TRBJ1-5,NA,TGTGCCACCAGCAGGGGGCGGGAGCCCAATCAGCCCCAGCATTTT,CATSRGREPNQPQHF
NA,TRBV10-1,TRBJ2-3,NA,TGCGCCAGCAGTGAAACCTTCGGGGATACGCAGTATTTT,CASSETFGDTQYF
NA,TRBV27,TRBJ1-2,NA,TGTGCCAGCAGTTTCGGTCCTAACTATGGCTACACCTTC,CASSFGPNYGYTF
TRBD2,TRBV25-1,TRBJ2-3,NA,TGTGCCAGCAGTTGGCGGGGGATCGGTAGCACAGATACGCAGTATTTT,CASSWRGIGSTDTQYF
TRBD1,TRBV6-5,TRBJ1-2,few,TGTGCCAGCAGTTCCGCCGGGACAGGGAGCTTC,CASSSAGTGSF